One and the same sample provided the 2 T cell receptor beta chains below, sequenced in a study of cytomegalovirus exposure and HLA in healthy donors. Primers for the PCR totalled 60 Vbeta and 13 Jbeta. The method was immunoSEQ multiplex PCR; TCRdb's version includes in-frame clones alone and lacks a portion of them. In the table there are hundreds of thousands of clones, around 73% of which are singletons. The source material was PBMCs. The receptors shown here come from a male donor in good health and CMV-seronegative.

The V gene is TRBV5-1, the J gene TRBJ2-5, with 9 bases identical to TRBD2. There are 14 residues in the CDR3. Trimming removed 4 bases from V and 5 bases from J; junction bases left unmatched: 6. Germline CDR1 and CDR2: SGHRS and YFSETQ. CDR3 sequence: CASSASGAGETQYF. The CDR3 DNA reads TGCGCCAGCAGCGCTAGCGGGGCGGGGGAGACCCAGTACTTC. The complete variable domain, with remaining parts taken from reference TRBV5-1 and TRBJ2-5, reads KAGVTQTPRYLIKTRGQQVTLSCSPISGHRSVSWYQQTPGQGLQFLFEYFSETQRNKGNFPGRFSGRQFSNSRSEMNVSTLELGDSALYLCASSASGAGETQYFGPGTRLLVL.

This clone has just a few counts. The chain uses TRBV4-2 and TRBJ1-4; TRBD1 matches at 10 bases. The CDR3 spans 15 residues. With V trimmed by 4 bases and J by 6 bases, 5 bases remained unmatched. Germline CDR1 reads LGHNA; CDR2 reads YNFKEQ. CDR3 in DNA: TGTGCCAGCAGCCTTAAGACAGGGGGCGATGAAAAACTGTTTTTT. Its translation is CASSLKTGGDEKLFF.